These 11 T cell receptor beta chains were all obtained from the same sample, sequenced in a study of cytomegalovirus exposure and HLA in healthy donors. Use of 60 Vbeta and 13 Jbeta primers characterized the PCR. Libraries were prepared by immunoSEQ multiplex PCR; TCRdb keeps only in-frame clonotypes and omits some of them. This table has about 140,000 clones, approximately 71% appearing once. Source material: PBMCs. Source of these receptors: a man under 40 in good health and CMV-seropositive.

The chain couples TRBV5-4 to TRBJ2-1, with 7 nucleotides matching TRBD1. J gave up 0 bases and V 3 bases, and 6 bases lay outside the gene matches. The germline V gene has CDR1 SGHNT and CDR2 YYREEE (reference sequence). The CDR3 sequence is 16 residues long. The DNA for the CDR3 is TGTGCCAGCAGCTCAGGGGGTCTCGGCTCCTACAATGAGCAGTTCTTC. It translates to CASSSGGLGSYNEQFF.

Concerning this clone: The junction and the germline gene differ at one end; a read error may be behind it. In nucleotides, the CDR3 is TGTGCCGGCAGCCCCGTCCAGGGGGCAGGAGAGACCCAGTACTTC. Its protein product is CAGSPVQGAGETQYF. The genes are TRBV5-6 and TRBJ2-5, with 8 bases matching TRBD1. Germline V gene data show CDR1 as SGHDT and CDR2 as YYEEEE. This CDR3 has 15 residues.

The chain uses TRBV9 and TRBJ2-1; 10 bases are a match to TRBD2. Losses at the gene ends were 3 bases for V and 6 bases for J; bases not matched to a gene: 9. The CDR3 covers 16 residues. Germline V gene data show CDR1 as SGDLS and CDR2 as YYNGEE. The CDR3 DNA follows: TGTGCCAGCAGCGCAGCGGGAGGGTCGCAGGGCAATGAGCAGTTCTTC. Amino acid sequence: CASSAAGGSQGNEQFF.

The V call is TRBV14, the J call TRBJ2-5; 8 bases fit TRBD1. This CDR3 has 14 amino acids. The V gene's germline CDR1 is SGHDN and CDR2 FVKESK. V gave up 5 bases and J gave up 2 bases; unmatched junction bases: 4. The CDR3: CASSVRTGQETQYF. Written as DNA, the CDR3 is TGTGCCAGCAGCGTCCGGACAGGGCAAGAGACCCAGTACTTC.

The chain uses TRBV7-8 and TRBJ2-5, with D maybe TRBD1 (5 bases). The DNA end is more similar to TRBJ2-7, so the J call may be wrong. Germline loops: CDR1 SGHVS, CDR2 FQNEAQ. This CDR3 comprises 15 residues. CDR3 loop: CASSPQDGYSYEQYF. The CDR3 DNA follows: TGTGCCAGCAGCCCACAGGACGGCTACTCCTACGAGCAGTACTTC.

This clone is labeled large. The J gene is TRBJ2-7, the V gene TRBV4-2; maybe TRBD2 (6 bases). CDR1 LGHNA and CDR2 YNFKEQ come from the germline V gene. Trimming stripped 0 bases from V and 5 bases from J, with 14 bases between. The CDR3 runs to 15 residues. This CDR3 reads CASSQEMGGGDEQYF. CDR3 DNA sequence: TGTGCCAGCAGCCAAGAAATGGGAGGTGGCGACGAGCAGTACTTC.

The chain joins TRBV5-1 to TRBJ1-1, with 9 bases matching TRBD1. Losses at the gene ends were 4 bases for V and 4 bases for J; bases not matched to a gene: 23. CDR1 is SGHRS and CDR2 is YFSETQ in the germline V gene. The CDR3 is 20 amino acids. The CDR3 nucleotides are TGCGCCAGCAGCCTATGGACAGGGGAAGGCGTAAGAGTATTGGGCACTGAAGCTTTCTTT. Its protein is CASSLWTGEGVRVLGTEAFF.

The J gene is TRBJ1-2, the V gene TRBV4-1; D possibly corresponds to TRBD1 (5 bases). The V and J ends lost 5 bases and 2 bases respectively, with 15 bases between them. This CDR3 has 15 residues. CDR1 is MGHRA and CDR2 is YSYEKL in the germline V gene. CDR3 sequence: CASSLYFAGNYGYTF. The CDR3 DNA reads as TGCGCCAGCAGCTTGTATTTTGCAGGGAACTATGGCTACACCTTC.

The chain joins TRBV6-5 to TRBJ1-1; the D gene is possibly TRBD1 (6 bases). The CDR3 runs to 12 residues. With 10 bases removed from V and 3 bases from J, the gap between germline ends came to 12 bases. Germline CDR1 reads MNHEY; CDR2 reads SVGAGI. Here the CDR3 reads CATKQGYTEAFF. CDR3 bases: TGTGCCACTAAACAGGGATACACTGAAGCTTTCTTT.

Turning to this clone: This sample also contains other DNA sequences that code for the same CDR3. This chain connects TRBV5-1 to TRBJ2-1, with 7 nucleotides matching TRBD2. Germline lookup yields CDR1 SGHRS and CDR2 YFSETQ. The V segment lost 0 bases and the J segment 0 bases; nucleotides outside the gene matches: 0. The CDR3 is 15 amino acids. CDR3 sequence: CASSLGGSSYNEQFF. Written as DNA, the CDR3 is TGCGCCAGCAGCTTGGGCGGGAGCTCCTACAATGAGCAGTTCTTC.

The chain couples TRBV6-1 to TRBJ1-2; D is undetermined. In germline, CDR1 is MNHNS, CDR2 SASEGT. This CDR3 has 18 amino acids. V shed 2 bases and J shed 7 bases, with 26 bases lying between them. The CDR3 nucleotides read TGTGCCAGCAGTGAACCCGGTGGGAGGCCAGTTTTAGGAGTTGGCTACACCTTC. The encoded protein is CASSEPGGRPVLGVGYTF.